The following is a TCR beta chain sequence with its context. The authors' processing: Scientists estimated how many nucleated cells there were by amplifying reference gene primers. The protocol was immunoSEQ multiplex PCR, while the TCRdb copy is restricted to in-frame clones and leaves out a portion. V, J and clone size are taken as reported in that table, and D and trimming were inferred from the DNA itself. This table holds around 63,000 clones, 88% found once. V lost 4 bases and J lost 8; bases outside the gene matches: 11. The CDR3 is made up of 15 amino acids. CDR1 is SGHVS and CDR2 is FQNEAQ in the germline V gene. These data are taken from a study of blood T cell repertoires in COVID-19.

The clonotype originates from an elderly woman with active COVID-19. Input material: peripheral blood. The chain carries TRBV7-8 and TRBJ1-2; TRBD1 aligns across 9 bases. The CDR3 reads CASSSLTGGLGGYTF. CDR3 in DNA: TGTGCCAGCAGCTCCCTGACAGGGGGATTAGGGGGCTACACCTTC.